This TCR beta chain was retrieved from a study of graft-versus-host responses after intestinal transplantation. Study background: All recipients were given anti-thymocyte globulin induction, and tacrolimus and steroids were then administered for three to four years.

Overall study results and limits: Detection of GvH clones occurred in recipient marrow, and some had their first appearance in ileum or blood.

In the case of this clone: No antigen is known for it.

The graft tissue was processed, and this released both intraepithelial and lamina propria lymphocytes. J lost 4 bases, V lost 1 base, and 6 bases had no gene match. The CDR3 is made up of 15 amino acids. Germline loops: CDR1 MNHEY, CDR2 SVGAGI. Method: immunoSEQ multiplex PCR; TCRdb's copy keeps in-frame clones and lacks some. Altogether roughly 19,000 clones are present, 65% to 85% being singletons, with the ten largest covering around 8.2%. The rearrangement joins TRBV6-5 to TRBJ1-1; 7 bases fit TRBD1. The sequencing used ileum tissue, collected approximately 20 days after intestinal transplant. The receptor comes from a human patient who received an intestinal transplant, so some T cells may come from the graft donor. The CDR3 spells CASSYWIRQGTEAFF. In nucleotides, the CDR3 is TGTGCCAGCAGTTACTGGATCCGACAGGGCACTGAAGCTTTCTTT.